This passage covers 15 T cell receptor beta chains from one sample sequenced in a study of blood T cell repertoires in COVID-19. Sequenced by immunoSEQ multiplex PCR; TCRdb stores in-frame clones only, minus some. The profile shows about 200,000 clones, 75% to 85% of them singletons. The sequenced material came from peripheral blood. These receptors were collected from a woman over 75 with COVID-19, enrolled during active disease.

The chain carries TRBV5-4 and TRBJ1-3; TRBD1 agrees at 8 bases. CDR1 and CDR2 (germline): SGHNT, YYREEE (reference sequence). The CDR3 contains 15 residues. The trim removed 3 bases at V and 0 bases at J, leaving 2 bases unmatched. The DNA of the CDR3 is TGTGCCAGCAGCTCAGGGGGCCCCTCTGGAAACACCATATATTTT. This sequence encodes CASSSGGPSGNTIYF.

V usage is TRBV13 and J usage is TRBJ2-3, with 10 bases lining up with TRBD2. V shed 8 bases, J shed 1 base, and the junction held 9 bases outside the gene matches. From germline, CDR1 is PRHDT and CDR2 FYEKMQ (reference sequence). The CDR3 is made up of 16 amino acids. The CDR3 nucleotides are TGTGCCAGCTCCCAAGCGGGGGGGCCTGGCACAGATACGCAGTATTTT. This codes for CASSQAGGPGTDTQYF.

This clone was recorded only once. The CDR3 DNA sequence: TGTGCCAGCTCAGCCGGGACTAGTCCCTACGAGCAGTACTTC. This encodes CASSAGTSPYEQYF. The J gene is TRBJ2-7, the V gene TRBV18; 8 positions agree with TRBD2. The V gene end was trimmed by 5 bases and the J gene end by 2 bases; junction bases not matched to a gene: 5. Germline CDR1 reads KGHSH; CDR2 reads LQKENI. This CDR3 comprises 14 residues.

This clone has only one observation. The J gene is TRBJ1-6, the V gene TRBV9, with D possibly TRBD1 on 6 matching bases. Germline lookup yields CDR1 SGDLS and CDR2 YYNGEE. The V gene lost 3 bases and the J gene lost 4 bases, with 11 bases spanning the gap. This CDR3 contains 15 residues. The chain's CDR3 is CASSGMTGYNSPLHF. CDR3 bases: TGTGCCAGCAGCGGAATGACAGGTTATAATTCACCCCTCCACTTT.

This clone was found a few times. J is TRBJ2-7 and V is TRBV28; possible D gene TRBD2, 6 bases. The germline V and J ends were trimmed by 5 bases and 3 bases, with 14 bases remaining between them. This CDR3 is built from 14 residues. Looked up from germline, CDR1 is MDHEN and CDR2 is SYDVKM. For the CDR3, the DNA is TGTGCCAGCAGTGTCCACGCGGGGTACTACGAGCAGTACTTC. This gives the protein CASSVHAGYYEQYF.

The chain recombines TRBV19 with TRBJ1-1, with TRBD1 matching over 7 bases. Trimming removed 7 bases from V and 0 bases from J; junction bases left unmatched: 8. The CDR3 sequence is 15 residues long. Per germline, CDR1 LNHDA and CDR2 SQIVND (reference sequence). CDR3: CASKRSGQMNTEAFF. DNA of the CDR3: TGTGCCAGTAAACGATCGGGACAGATGAACACTGAAGCTTTCTTT.

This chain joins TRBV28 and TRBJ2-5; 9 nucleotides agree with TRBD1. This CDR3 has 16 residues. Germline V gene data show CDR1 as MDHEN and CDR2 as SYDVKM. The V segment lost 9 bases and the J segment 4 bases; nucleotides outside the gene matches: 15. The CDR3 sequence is CASSLVGTGRGETQYF. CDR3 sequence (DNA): TGTGCCAGTTCCCTTGTTGGGACAGGGCGTGGAGAGACCCAGTACTTC.

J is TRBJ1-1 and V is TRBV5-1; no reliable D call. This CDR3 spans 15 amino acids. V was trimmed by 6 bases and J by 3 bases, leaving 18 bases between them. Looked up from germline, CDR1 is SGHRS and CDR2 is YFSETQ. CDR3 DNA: TGCGCCAGCAACTCCCAACCTTCGCAGGACACTGAAGCTTTCTTT. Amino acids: CASNSQPSQDTEAFF.

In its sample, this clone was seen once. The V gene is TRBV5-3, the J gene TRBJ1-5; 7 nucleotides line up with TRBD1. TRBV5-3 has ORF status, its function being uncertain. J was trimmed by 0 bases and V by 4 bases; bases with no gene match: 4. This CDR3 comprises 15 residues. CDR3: CARSVHRGSNQPQHF. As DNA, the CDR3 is TGTGCCAGAAGCGTTCACAGGGGTAGCAATCAGCCCCAGCATTTT.

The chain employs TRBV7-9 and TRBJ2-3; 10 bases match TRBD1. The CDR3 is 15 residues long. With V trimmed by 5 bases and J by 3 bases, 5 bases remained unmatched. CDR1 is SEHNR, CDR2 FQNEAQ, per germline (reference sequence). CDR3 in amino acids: CASSTRGQGTDTQYF. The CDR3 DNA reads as TGTGCCAGCAGCACTAGGGGACAGGGGACAGATACGCAGTATTTT. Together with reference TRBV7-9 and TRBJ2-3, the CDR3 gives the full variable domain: DTGVSQNPRHKITKRGQNVTFRCDPISEHNRLYWYRQTLGQGPEFLTYFQNEAQLEKSRLLSDRFSAERPKGSFSTLEIQRTEQGDSAMYLCASSTRGQGTDTQYFGPGTRLTVL.

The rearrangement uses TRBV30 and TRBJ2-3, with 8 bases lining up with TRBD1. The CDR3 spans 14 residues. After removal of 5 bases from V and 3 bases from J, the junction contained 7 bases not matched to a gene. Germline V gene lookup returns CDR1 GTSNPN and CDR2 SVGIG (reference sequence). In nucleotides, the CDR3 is TGTGCCTGGGAAGACAGGGGCTGGACAGATACGCAGTATTTT. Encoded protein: CAWEDRGWTDTQYF. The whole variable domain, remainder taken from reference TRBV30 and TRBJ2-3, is SQTIHQWPATLVQPVGSPLSLECTVEGTSNPNLYWYRQAAGRGLQLLFYSVGIGQISSEVPQNLSASRPQDRQFILSSKKLLLSDSGFYLCAWEDRGWTDTQYFGPGTRLTVL.

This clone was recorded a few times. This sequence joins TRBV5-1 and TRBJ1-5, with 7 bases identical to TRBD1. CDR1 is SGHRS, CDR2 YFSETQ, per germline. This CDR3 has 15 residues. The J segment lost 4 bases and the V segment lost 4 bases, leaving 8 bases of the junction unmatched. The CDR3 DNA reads TGCGCCAGCAGCAGGTCCGGGACAGAGAATCAGCCCCAGCATTTT. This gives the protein CASSRSGTENQPQHF. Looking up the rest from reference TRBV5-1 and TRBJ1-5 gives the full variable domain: KAGVTQTPRYLIKTRGQQVTLSCSPISGHRSVSWYQQTPGQGLQFLFEYFSETQRNKGNFPGRFSGRQFSNSRSEMNVSTLELGDSALYLCASSRSGTENQPQHFGDGTRLSIL.

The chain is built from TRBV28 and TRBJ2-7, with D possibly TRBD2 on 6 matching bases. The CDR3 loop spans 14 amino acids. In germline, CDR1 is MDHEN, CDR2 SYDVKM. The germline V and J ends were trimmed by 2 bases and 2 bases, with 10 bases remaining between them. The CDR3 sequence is CASSLAGPTYEQYF. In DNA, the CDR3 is TGTGCCAGCAGTTTAGCGGGACCTACCTACGAGCAGTACTTC.

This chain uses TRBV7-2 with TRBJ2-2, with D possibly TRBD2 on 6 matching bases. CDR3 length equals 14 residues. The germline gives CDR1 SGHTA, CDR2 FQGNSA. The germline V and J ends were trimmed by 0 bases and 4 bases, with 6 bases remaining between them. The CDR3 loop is CASSLARGTGELFF. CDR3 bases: TGTGCCAGCAGCTTAGCGCGGGGCACCGGGGAGCTGTTTTTT.

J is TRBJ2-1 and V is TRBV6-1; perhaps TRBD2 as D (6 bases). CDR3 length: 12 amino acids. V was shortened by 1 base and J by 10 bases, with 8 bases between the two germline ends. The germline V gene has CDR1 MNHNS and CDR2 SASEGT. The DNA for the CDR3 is TGTGCCAGCAGTGAAGTGGGAGGCGAGCAGTTCTTC. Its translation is CASSEVGGEQFF.